This T cell receptor beta chain appears in the sequencing data of a study of T cell clones after liver transplantation. Using immunoSEQ multiplex PCR, the repertoire was profiled, and TCRdb retains in-frame clones only, with some absent. The sample has about 20,000 clones, approximately 84% seen once. Germline CDR1 is SEHNR and CDR2 is FQNEAQ (reference sequence). The V gene lost 5 bases and the J gene lost 8 bases, with 10 bases spanning the gap. This CDR3 region has 12 residues. The chain combines TRBV7-9 with TRBJ2-1, with D possibly being TRBD1 (6 bases). Sequences were derived from CD8+ T cells from blood, sampled 54 months after liver transplant. This clonotype originated in a human patient who received a liver transplant. Some of the T cells might come from the graft donor. CDR3 bases: TGTGCCAGCAGCACTGGGGGCTATGAGCAGTTCTTC. Translation gives CASSTGGYEQFF.